This TCR beta chain was documented in a study of human T cells and chemical hapten exposure. General observations from the study: Expanded TCRs were compared with controls, and the expanded TCRs formed significantly more large CDR3 similarity clusters.

Stated time point: patch test 3, about 24 weeks after DPC sensitization. Treatment of the sample: therapeutic diphenylcyclopropenone sensitization with weekly scalp DPC. TCRdb reprocessed the RACE reads with MiXCR, giving one entry per CDR3 protein. The table includes 150,000 to 200,000 distinct CDR3 sequences, around 23% detected once. This clonotype was detected a few times. Its target is unknown. CDR1 and CDR2 from the germline V gene are KGHDR and SFDVKD. V was pared by 7 bases and J by 2 bases, with 14 bases between. The CDR3 is 15 residues long. The receptor comes from a woman in her thirties or forties with alopecia areata. Some clones in this sample may be carry-over from other donors' samples. The chain couples TRBV24-1 to TRBJ2-1, with D possibly called TRBD1 or TRBD2 (5 bases each). Sequences were derived from whole blood, sampled in connection with sensitization to the hapten diphenylcyclopropenone (DPC). The CDR3 is CATSAPRDAYNEQFF. The DNA of the CDR3 is TGTGCCACCAGCGCGCCAAGGGACGCCTACAATGAGCAGTTCTTC.